Presented here are 5 T cell receptor beta chains from one specimen sequenced in a study of response to subunit inactivated influenza vaccine. TCRdb reprocessed the RT-PCR reads via MiXCR and lists one record per CDR3 protein. The sample holds over 300,000 distinct CDR3 sequences, just over 20% seen once. Sequencing was performed on PBMCs from blood, taken about 20 months after vaccination. These receptors all stem from a man aged 45-69 years who received an inactivated influenza vaccine.

This chain links TRBV20-1 with TRBJ2-3; 10 bases line up with TRBD2. V shed 3 bases and J 3 bases; nucleotides not matched to a gene: 15. CDR1 DFQATT and CDR2 SNEGSKA come from the germline V gene (reference sequence). The length of the CDR3 is 18 residues. CDR3 DNA sequence: TGCAGTGCTAGCCGCCCTAGCGGGGGCCAACTTGGAACAGATACGCAGTATTTT. This sequence encodes CSASRPSGGQLGTDTQYF.

The J gene is TRBJ2-2, the V gene TRBV7-2; 8 nucleotides agree with TRBD1. The germline gives CDR1 SGHTA, CDR2 FQGNSA. The V segment lost 8 bases and the J segment 0 bases; nucleotides outside the gene matches: 2. The CDR3 has 14 residues. The CDR3 loop is CASRQGSNTGELFF. CDR3 nucleotides: TGTGCCAGCCGACAGGGGTCGAACACCGGGGAGCTGTTTTTT.

The rearrangement uses TRBV20-1 and TRBJ1-5; 7 bases are a match to TRBD1. Germline V gene lookup returns CDR1 DFQATT and CDR2 SNEGSKA (reference sequence). V gave up 1 base and J gave up 4 bases; unmatched junction bases: 4. The CDR3 length is 14 residues. Here the CDR3 DNA reads TGCAGTGCTAGAGGTGGGACAGATAATCAGCCCCAGCATTTT. Its protein is CSARGGTDNQPQHF.

This clonotype has a handful of counts. The chain uses TRBV11-3 and TRBJ1-1, with D perhaps TRBD1 (5 bases). Deletions cut 3 bases from V and 4 bases from J, with 15 bases between. The germline CDR1 and CDR2 sequences are SGHNT and YENEEA. CDR3 length equals 15 residues. The CDR3 reads CASSFPSRAATEAFF. The CDR3 nucleotides read TGTGCCAGCAGCTTCCCCAGCAGGGCGGCCACTGAAGCTTTCTTT.

The V call is TRBV12-3 or TRBV12-4, the J call TRBJ1-2, with a weak D call TRBD1 (6 bases). The CDR3 is made up of 13 amino acids. Trimming removed 4 bases at V and 1 base at J, with 7 bases between. In DNA, the CDR3 is TGTGCCAGCAGTTACAGGGTTAACTATGGCTACACCTTC. Protein: CASSYRVNYGYTF.